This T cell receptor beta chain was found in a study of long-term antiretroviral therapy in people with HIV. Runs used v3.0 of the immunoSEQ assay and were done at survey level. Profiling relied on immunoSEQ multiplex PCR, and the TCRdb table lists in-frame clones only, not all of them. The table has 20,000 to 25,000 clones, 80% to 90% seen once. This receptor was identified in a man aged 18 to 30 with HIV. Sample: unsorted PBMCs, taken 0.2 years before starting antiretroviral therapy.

Here the CDR3 reads CASSQSFSAGTEAFF. The CDR3 DNA reads TGTGCCAGCAGCCAGTCCTTCTCGGCGGGCACTGAAGCTTTCTTT. The chain combines TRBV14 with TRBJ1-1; D ambiguous. CDR3 length: 15 residues. Germline V gene lookup returns CDR1 SGHDN and CDR2 FVKESK. Trimming removed 3 bases from V and 4 bases from J, with 15 bases in between.